A selection of T cell receptor beta chains follows, all from one sample in a study of T cell repertoires in cytomegalovirus infection. TCRdb re-analysed the reads in MiXCR, keeping a single row per CDR3 protein. The repertoire holds hundreds of thousands of distinct CDR3 sequences, with roughly 9.5% as singletons. Sequenced sample: PBMCs. The receptors here all came from a human donor in good health (CMV status not recorded). Some clones in this sample may be carry-over from other donors' samples. Each CDR3 is given with its conserved first and last residue. Each record gives: J gene, V gene, clone size, CDR3 length, D gene, CDR3 protein, CDR3 DNA. A D gene is named only where the DNA matches it firmly. Where a row states a size, it is once, few, many or the class of an expanded clone; other rows omit it.

j_gene: TRBJ1-2
v_gene: TRBV7-2
abundance: many
len: 12
d_gene: TRBD1
CDR3aa: CASDRGNWGYTF
CDR3nt: TGTGCCAGCGACAGGGGGAATTGGGGCTACACCTTC

j_gene: TRBJ2-1
v_gene: TRBV11-2
abundance: few
len: 15
d_gene: .
CDR3aa: CASSLAGPRTAEQFF
CDR3nt: TGTGCCAGCAGCTTGGCGGGCCCCAGGACGGCTGAGCAGTTCTTC

j_gene: TRBJ2-3
v_gene: TRBV7-8
abundance: many
len: 14
d_gene: .
CDR3aa: CASSWDPSTDTQYF
CDR3nt: TGTGCCAGCAGCTGGGACCCTAGCACAGATACGCAGTATTTT

j_gene: TRBJ2-3
v_gene: TRBV7-3
abundance: many
len: 16
d_gene: .
CDR3aa: CASSFSGQPKTDTQYF
CDR3nt: TGTGCCAGCAGCTTCTCAGGACAGCCCAAGACAGATACGCAGTATTTT

j_gene: TRBJ1-1
v_gene: TRBV20-1
abundance: many
len: 16
d_gene: .
CDR3aa: CSASGREVGFNTEAFF
CDR3nt: TGCAGTGCTAGCGGCAGGGAGGTGGGGTTTAACACTGAAGCTTTCTTT

j_gene: TRBJ2-7
v_gene: TRBV7-2
abundance: .
len: 13
d_gene: .
CDR3aa: CASSLVGRSEQYF
CDR3nt: TGTGCCAGCAGCTTAGTCGGCAGGAGCGAGCAGTACTTC

j_gene: TRBJ2-3
v_gene: TRBV7-2
abundance: many
len: 14
d_gene: .
CDR3aa: CASSSRTQKETQYF
CDR3nt: TGTGCCAGCAGCTCACGGACCCAGAAGGAAACGCAGTATTTT

j_gene: TRBJ1-6
v_gene: TRBV7-2
abundance: many
len: 17
d_gene: TRBD1
CDR3aa: CASSLVGTGAYNSPLHF
CDR3nt: TGTGCCAGCAGCTTAGTGGGGACAGGGGCCTATAATTCACCCCTCCACTTT

j_gene: TRBJ2-5
v_gene: TRBV7-8
abundance: many
len: 15
d_gene: TRBD2
CDR3aa: CASSYGLAGEETQYF
CDR3nt: TGTGCCAGCAGCTATGGACTAGCGGGAGAAGAGACCCAGTACTTC

j_gene: TRBJ1-2
v_gene: TRBV7-2
abundance: many
len: 15
d_gene: .
CDR3aa: CASSLAPGTSYGYTF
CDR3nt: TGTGCCAGCAGCTTAGCGCCCGGGACGAGCTATGGCTACACCTTC

j_gene: TRBJ1-1
v_gene: TRBV5-6
abundance: many
len: 17
d_gene: .
CDR3aa: CASSDLSVRGMNTEAFF
CDR3nt: TGTGCCAGCAGCGACCTATCAGTCCGGGGGATGAACACTGAAGCTTTCTTT

j_gene: TRBJ1-2
v_gene: TRBV30
abundance: .
len: 14
d_gene: .
CDR3aa: CAWSDKVSISGYTF
CDR3nt: TGTGCCTGGAGTGATAAGGTCTCGATAAGTGGCTACACCTTC

j_gene: TRBJ2-3
v_gene: TRBV7-2
abundance: many
len: 15
d_gene: TRBD2
CDR3aa: CASSLGGGSWDTQYF
CDR3nt: TGTGCCAGCAGCTTAGGGGGAGGGAGCTGGGATACGCAGTATTTT

j_gene: TRBJ1-1
v_gene: TRBV19
abundance: few
len: 14
d_gene: TRBD1
CDR3aa: CASSVQGANTEAFF
CDR3nt: TGTGCCAGTAGTGTTCAGGGGGCGAACACTGAAGCTTTCTTT

j_gene: TRBJ2-1
v_gene: TRBV5-5
abundance: few
len: 19
d_gene: TRBD1
CDR3aa: CASSAPGQGIGGLYNEQFF
CDR3nt: TGTGCCAGCAGCGCTCCGGGACAGGGGATCGGCGGTCTCTACAATGAGCAGTTCTTC

j_gene: TRBJ2-7
v_gene: TRBV12-3/TRBV12-4
abundance: few
len: 15
d_gene: TRBD1
CDR3aa: CASSTDRGDSYEQYF
CDR3nt: TGTGCCAGCAGTACCGACAGGGGGGATTCCTACGAGCAGTACTTC

j_gene: TRBJ2-3
v_gene: TRBV7-3
abundance: .
len: 15
d_gene: TRBD2
CDR3aa: CASSPGLAEVDTQYF
CDR3nt: TGTGCCAGCAGCCCCGGACTAGCGGAGGTAGATACGCAGTATTTT

j_gene: TRBJ2-7
v_gene: TRBV7-9
abundance: .
len: 16
d_gene: .
CDR3aa: CASSLALGTSNYEQYF
CDR3nt: TGTGCCAGCAGCTTAGCGTTGGGGACTTCTAACTACGAGCAGTACTTC

j_gene: TRBJ2-7
v_gene: TRBV28
abundance: few
len: 14
d_gene: .
CDR3aa: CASRLRDKGSEQYF
CDR3nt: TGTGCCAGCAGGCTCCGGGACAAGGGGTCCGAGCAGTACTTC

j_gene: TRBJ2-1
v_gene: TRBV7-2
abundance: many
len: 13
d_gene: .
CDR3aa: CASSLRTPNEQFF
CDR3nt: TGTGCCAGCAGCTTACGGACCCCAAATGAGCAGTTCTTC

j_gene: TRBJ2-4
v_gene: TRBV7-6
abundance: many
len: 15
d_gene: .
CDR3aa: CASSSWPEFQNIQYF
CDR3nt: TGTGCCAGCAGCTCGTGGCCCGAGTTTCAAAACATTCAGTACTTC

j_gene: TRBJ1-4
v_gene: TRBV7-9
abundance: many
len: 16
d_gene: .
CDR3aa: CASSLGTPATNEKLFF
CDR3nt: TGTGCCAGCAGCTTGGGGACACCTGCAACTAATGAAAAACTGTTTTTT

j_gene: TRBJ2-7
v_gene: TRBV7-2
abundance: many
len: 15
d_gene: TRBD2
CDR3aa: CASTLGLVGFNEQYF
CDR3nt: TGTGCCAGCACCCTCGGACTAGTGGGCTTCAACGAGCAGTACTTC

j_gene: TRBJ2-7
v_gene: TRBV20-1
abundance: many
len: 14
d_gene: .
CDR3aa: CSVRLSRAPYEQYF
CDR3nt: TGCAGTGTCCGATTAAGCAGGGCCCCCTACGAGCAGTACTTC

j_gene: TRBJ2-1
v_gene: TRBV28
abundance: .
len: 16
d_gene: TRBD2
CDR3aa: CASTTPAGGLHNEQFF
CDR3nt: TGTGCCAGCACCACCCCGGCGGGAGGGCTCCACAATGAGCAGTTCTTC

j_gene: TRBJ1-5
v_gene: TRBV7-8
abundance: .
len: 19
d_gene: .
CDR3aa: CASSLGGFGPSLGNQPQHF
CDR3nt: TGTGCCAGCAGCTTAGGGGGTTTCGGGCCCTCACTGGGCAATCAGCCCCAGCATTTT

j_gene: TRBJ1-1
v_gene: TRBV20-1
abundance: few
len: 15
d_gene: .
CDR3aa: CSARGQGSMNTEAFF
CDR3nt: TGCAGTGCTAGAGGTCAGGGGTCGATGAACACTGAAGCTTTCTTT

j_gene: TRBJ2-7
v_gene: TRBV6-2/TRBV6-3
abundance: .
len: 13
d_gene: .
CDR3aa: CASRATSSREQYF
CDR3nt: TGTGCCAGCCGGGCCACCTCCAGTCGGGAGCAGTACTTC

j_gene: TRBJ2-2
v_gene: TRBV19
abundance: many
len: 15
d_gene: .
CDR3aa: CASTGPRTNTGELFF
CDR3nt: TGTGCCAGTACGGGGCCCCGGACGAACACCGGGGAGCTGTTTTTT

j_gene: TRBJ2-1
v_gene: TRBV12-3/TRBV12-4
abundance: .
len: 11
d_gene: .
CDR3aa: CASSLIDEQFF
CDR3nt: TGTGCCAGCAGTCTCATTGATGAGCAGTTCTTC

j_gene: TRBJ2-5
v_gene: TRBV7-2
abundance: many
len: 14
d_gene: TRBD1
CDR3aa: CASSARQGAGTQYF
CDR3nt: TGTGCCAGCAGCGCCAGACAGGGGGCAGGGACCCAGTACTTC

j_gene: TRBJ1-5
v_gene: TRBV7-2
abundance: large
len: 18
d_gene: TRBD1
CDR3aa: CASSLMSRGRGSNQPQHF
CDR3nt: TGTGCCAGCAGCTTAATGAGCAGGGGGCGAGGTAGCAATCAGCCCCAGCATTTT

j_gene: TRBJ2-3
v_gene: TRBV29-1
abundance: many
len: 11
d_gene: TRBD1
CDR3aa: CSCSTGDTQYF
CDR3nt: TGCAGCTGTTCGACAGGGGATACGCAGTATTTT

j_gene: TRBJ1-2
v_gene: TRBV28
abundance: .
len: 13
d_gene: .
CDR3aa: CASTPPRVAGYTF
CDR3nt: TGTGCCAGCACCCCCCCCAGGGTGGCTGGCTACACCTTC

j_gene: TRBJ1-1
v_gene: TRBV4-1
abundance: few
len: 13
d_gene: .
CDR3aa: CASSQSGFREAFF
CDR3nt: TGCGCCAGCAGCCAATCCGGGTTCAGGGAAGCTTTCTTT

j_gene: TRBJ1-2
v_gene: TRBV7-9
abundance: .
len: 15
d_gene: .
CDR3aa: CASSLAGIDNYGYTF
CDR3nt: TGTGCCAGCAGCTTAGCAGGGATCGATAACTATGGCTACACCTTC

j_gene: TRBJ1-1
v_gene: TRBV20-1
abundance: .
len: 15
d_gene: TRBD1
CDR3aa: CSTRDRQGAYTEAFF
CDR3nt: TGCAGTACCAGAGATCGACAGGGGGCATACACTGAAGCTTTCTTT

j_gene: TRBJ2-5
v_gene: TRBV11-2
abundance: many
len: 16
d_gene: TRBD2
CDR3aa: CASSQWRLAGEETQYF
CDR3nt: TGTGCCAGCAGCCAATGGCGGCTAGCGGGAGAGGAGACCCAGTACTTC

j_gene: TRBJ1-1
v_gene: TRBV6-2/TRBV6-3
abundance: .
len: 15
d_gene: TRBD1
CDR3aa: CASSSLGQGTTEAFF
CDR3nt: TGTGCCAGCAGTTCCCTCGGACAGGGGACCACTGAAGCTTTCTTT

j_gene: TRBJ1-1
v_gene: TRBV11-2
abundance: many
len: 14
d_gene: .
CDR3aa: CASSSWIARTEAFF
CDR3nt: TGTGCCAGCAGCTCTTGGATCGCGCGCACTGAAGCTTTCTTT

j_gene: TRBJ2-1
v_gene: TRBV9
abundance: few
len: 17
d_gene: TRBD2
CDR3aa: CASSERGVAGGKDEQFF
CDR3nt: TGTGCCAGCAGCGAAAGGGGGGTGGCGGGGGGCAAAGATGAGCAGTTCTTC

j_gene: TRBJ2-3
v_gene: TRBV24-1
abundance: many
len: 15
d_gene: .
CDR3aa: CATSHSGVGTDTQYF
CDR3nt: TGTGCCACCAGTCACTCGGGAGTCGGCACAGATACGCAGTATTTT

j_gene: TRBJ2-3
v_gene: TRBV7-2
abundance: few
len: 17
d_gene: TRBD2
CDR3aa: CASSLYVAGALGDTQYF
CDR3nt: TGTGCCAGCAGCTTATACGTAGCGGGGGCCCTAGGGGATACGCAGTATTTT